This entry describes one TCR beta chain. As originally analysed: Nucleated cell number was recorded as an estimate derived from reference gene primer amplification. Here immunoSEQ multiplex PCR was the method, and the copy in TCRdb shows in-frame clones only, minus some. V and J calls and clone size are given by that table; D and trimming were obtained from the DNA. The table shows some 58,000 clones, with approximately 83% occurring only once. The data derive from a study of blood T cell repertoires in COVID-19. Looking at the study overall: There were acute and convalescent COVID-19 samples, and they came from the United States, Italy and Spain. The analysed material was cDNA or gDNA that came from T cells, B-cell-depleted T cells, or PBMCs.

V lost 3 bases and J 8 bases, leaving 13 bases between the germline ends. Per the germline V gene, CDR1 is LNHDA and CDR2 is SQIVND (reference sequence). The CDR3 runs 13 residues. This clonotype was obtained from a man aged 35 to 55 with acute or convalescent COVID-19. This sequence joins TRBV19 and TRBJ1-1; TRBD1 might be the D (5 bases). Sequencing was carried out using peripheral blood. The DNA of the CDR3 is TGTGCCAGTAGTATGGCAGTAGGGGAAGAAGCTTTCTTT. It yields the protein CASSMAVGEEAFF. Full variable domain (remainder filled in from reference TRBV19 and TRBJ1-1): DGGITQSPKYLFRKEGQNVTLSCEQNLNHDAMYWYRQDPGQGLRLIYYSQIVNDFQKGDIAEGYSVSREKKESFPLTVTSAQKNPTAFYLCASSMAVGEEAFFGQGTRLTVV.